These 20 T cell receptor beta chains were sequenced from one sample in a study of blood T cell repertoires in COVID-19. Profiled with immunoSEQ multiplex PCR; TCRdb holds only in-frame clones, not every one. The profile shows 250,000 to 300,000 clones, about 80% of them singletons. The specimen sequenced was PBMCs or T cells enriched from blood (not recorded which). These receptors came from a man between 45 and 60 years old who had recovered from COVID-19.

The rearrangement uses TRBV14 and TRBJ2-1, with TRBD2 identical over 8 bases. This CDR3 has 15 amino acids. V gave up 2 bases and J gave up 6 bases; unmatched junction bases: 6. Germline lookup yields CDR1 SGHDN and CDR2 FVKESK. The DNA for the CDR3 is TGTGCCAGCAGCCAAAGCGGGAGAGCGGGCAATGAGCAGTTCTTC. It encodes CASSQSGRAGNEQFF.

The count of this clone is one. The chain recombines TRBV2 with TRBJ1-2; 9 positions match TRBD1. J gave up 4 bases and V 4 bases, and 7 bases lay outside the gene matches. CDR3 length equals 15 residues. Germline-derived CDR1 and CDR2 are SNHLY and FYNNEI. The CDR3 protein is CASSAGQGGGYGYTF. The CDR3 region has the DNA TGTGCCAGCAGTGCGGGACAGGGAGGGGGCTATGGCTACACCTTC.

In DNA form, the CDR3 reads TGTGCCAGCAGCACCAAAATAACACGAAGCCGGACTAGCGGGAGTTATCTTTCCTACAATGAGCAGTTCTTC. Translated: CASSTKITRSRTSGSYLSYNEQFF. This sequence joins TRBV13 and TRBJ2-1, with 13 bases identical to TRBD2. V was clipped by 5 bases and J by 1 base; unmatched bases: 26. This CDR3 is 24 amino acids long. The germline V gene has CDR1 PRHDT and CDR2 FYEKMQ (reference sequence).

In this sample, this clone turned up once. V usage is TRBV7-3 and J usage is TRBJ2-1, with 8 bases matching TRBD2. The J segment lost 8 bases and the V segment lost 7 bases, leaving 10 bases of the junction unmatched. The CDR3 is 14 residues long. Germline V gene sequence: CDR1 SGHTA, CDR2 FQGTGA. CDR3 sequence reads: CASTSREGGDEQFF. In nucleotides, the CDR3 is TGTGCCAGCACGTCCCGGGAGGGCGGGGATGAGCAGTTCTTC.

This clone was seen a handful of times. The rearrangement joins TRBV11-3 to TRBJ2-4; TRBD1 matches at 10 bases. J gave up 1 base and V 0 bases, and 9 bases lay outside the gene matches. This CDR3 has 19 residues. Germline values: CDR1 SGHNT, CDR2 YENEEA. In DNA, the CDR3 is TGTGCCAGCAGCTTAGATGCAAGACAGGGGGCGCCGGCCAAAAACATTCAGTACTTC. Amino acid sequence: CASSLDARQGAPAKNIQYF.

The V gene is TRBV29-1, the J gene TRBJ2-7; D is possibly TRBD2 (6 bases). The germline V and J ends were trimmed by 6 bases and 6 bases, with 18 bases remaining between them. CDR1 and CDR2 (germline): SQVTM, ANQGSEA. This CDR3 region has 13 residues. The CDR3 loop is CSVRRRESREQYF. The CDR3 nucleotides read TGCAGCGTGCGGAGGAGGGAGAGTCGCGAGCAGTACTTC.

This chain joins TRBV5-1 and TRBJ2-5, with TRBD1 as a possible D gene (6 bases). The V end lost 4 bases, the J end lost 4 bases, and 14 bases lay between the germline ends. This CDR3 contains 14 residues. Germline CDR1 SGHRS, CDR2 YFSETQ. CDR3 sequence: CASSDGRGSETQYF. The CDR3 bases are TGCGCCAGCAGCGACGGCAGGGGTTCAGAGACCCAGTACTTC.

This chain connects TRBV28 to TRBJ1-5; D is unresolved. The V gene's germline CDR1 is MDHEN and CDR2 SYDVKM. This CDR3 has 16 amino acids. V dropped 4 bases and J dropped 2 bases, with 15 bases sitting between them. Here the CDR3 DNA reads TGTGCCAGCAGTTCTACGTTGATGGGCGGCAATCAGCCCCAGCATTTT. Protein: CASSSTLMGGNQPQHF.

The table lists this clone with many counts. The V call is TRBV10-1, the J call TRBJ2-7; unclear D gene. Germline assignment: CDR1 WNHNN and CDR2 SYGVQD (reference sequence). The CDR3 sequence is 12 residues long. Trimming removed 8 bases from V and 4 bases from J, with 12 bases in between. In DNA, the CDR3 is TGCGCCAGCGCTGCCTCGGTGTACGAGCAGTACTTC. Translation gives CASAASVYEQYF.

The chain's CDR3 is CASSAPGGGPQHF. The CDR3 nucleotides read TGTGCCAGCAGTGCTCCCGGGGGGGGGCCCCAGCATTTT. V gene TRBV12-3 or TRBV12-4 combines with J gene TRBJ1-5; maybe TRBD1 (5 bases). V lost 5 bases, J lost 9 bases, and 14 bases lay in between. CDR3 size: 13 residues.

This clone was recorded once. This rearrangement joins TRBV25-1 to TRBJ1-1, with no clear D. In germline, CDR1 is MGHDK, CDR2 SYGVNS. V lost 4 bases and J 1 base, leaving 7 bases between the germline ends. The CDR3 totals 13 residues. The CDR3 spells CASSAVTNTEAFF. DNA for the CDR3: TGTGCCAGCAGTGCGGTCACGAACACTGAAGCTTTCTTT.

The CDR3 region has the DNA TGTGCCAGCAGCGGAGGACTACTGCTCACCGGGGAGCTGTTTTTT. This sequence encodes CASSGGLLLTGELFF. The genes are TRBV9 and TRBJ2-2, with a tentative D call TRBD2 (6 bases). This CDR3 comprises 15 residues. V was cut by 3 bases and J by 4 bases, with 13 bases left in between. The germline CDR1 and CDR2 sequences are SGDLS and YYNGEE.

The rearrangement uses TRBV28 and TRBJ2-5, with 7 bases aligning to TRBD1. The germline CDR1 and CDR2 sequences are MDHEN and SYDVKM. V gave up 5 bases and J gave up 7 bases; unmatched junction bases: 16. This CDR3 is 16 amino acids long. The CDR3 here is CASSPLTGAIVGTQYF. The CDR3 DNA sequence: TGTGCCAGCAGTCCTCTTACAGGGGCGATAGTTGGGACCCAGTACTTC. Complete variable domain (other parts from reference TRBV28 and TRBJ2-5): DVKVTQSSRYLVKRTGEKVFLECVQDMDHENMFWYRQDPGLGLRLIYFSYDVKMKEKGDIPEGYSVSREKKERFSLILESASTNQTSMYLCASSPLTGAIVGTQYFGPGTRLLVL.

In this sample, this clone turned up once. CDR3 amino acids: CASSSGWGGFTDTQYF. CDR3 nucleotide sequence: TGTGCCAGCAGCTCAGGATGGGGCGGATTCACAGATACGCAGTATTTT. J is TRBJ2-3 and V is TRBV7-9, with D tentatively TRBD1 (5 bases). Germline CDR1 and CDR2: SEHNR and FQNEAQ (reference sequence). This CDR3 region has 16 residues. V was clipped by 4 bases and J by 2 bases, with 16 bases between them.

This sequence joins TRBV12-5 and TRBJ1-1, with a possible D match to TRBD1 (6 bases). The CDR3 sequence is 15 residues long. Germline CDR1 LGHNT, CDR2 FRNRAP. The germline V and J ends were trimmed by 6 bases and 1 base, with 15 bases remaining between them. CDR3 amino acids: CASGGTLMGNTEAFF. CDR3 DNA sequence: TGTGCTAGTGGGGGGACACTCATGGGGAACACTGAAGCTTTCTTT.

This chain connects TRBV14 to TRBJ2-1; 8 nucleotides agree with TRBD2. Germline assignment: CDR1 SGHDN and CDR2 FVKESK. After removal of 0 bases from V and 3 bases from J, the junction contained 4 bases not matched to a gene. CDR3 length: 16 amino acids. Here the CDR3 DNA reads TGTGCCAGCAGCCAAGATGACGGGGGGGGCTACAATGAGCAGTTCTTC. It is translated as CASSQDDGGGYNEQFF.

J is TRBJ2-5 and V is TRBV24-1; perhaps TRBD1 as D (6 bases). Trimming shortened V by 2 bases and J by 12 bases, and 12 bases separated the two germline ends. This CDR3 region has 12 residues. Germline V gives CDR1 KGHDR, CDR2 SFDVKD. CDR3 nucleotides: TGTGCCACCAGTGATTCCTCCGGGACAAAGTACTTC. Its protein product is CATSDSSGTKYF.

The chain is built from TRBV9 and TRBJ1-1, with D possibly TRBD1 on 6 matching bases. Per the germline V gene, CDR1 is SGDLS and CDR2 is YYNGEE. This CDR3 is 16 amino acids long. With 4 bases removed from V and 1 base from J, the gap between germline ends came to 17 bases. DNA for the CDR3: TGTGCCAGCAGCCCCGATCCCCCACAGGGGAACACTGAAGCTTTCTTT. This encodes CASSPDPPQGNTEAFF. The full variable domain, with the rest looked up from reference TRBV9 and TRBJ1-1, is DSGVTQTPKHLITATGQRVTLRCSPRSGDLSVYWYQQSLDQGLQFLIQYYNGEERAKGNILERFSAQQFPDLHSELNLSSLELGDSALYFCASSPDPPQGNTEAFFGQGTRLTVV.

This chain connects TRBV25-1 to TRBJ1-4; maybe TRBD1 (6 bases). The CDR3 has 13 amino acids. V dropped 4 bases and J dropped 6 bases, with 9 bases sitting between them. CDR1 and CDR2 from the germline V gene are MGHDK and SYGVNS. CDR3 residues: CASSGGPDEKLFF. CDR3 sequence (DNA): TGTGCCAGCAGTGGGGGGCCGGATGAAAAACTGTTTTTT.

The chain is built from TRBV10-3 and TRBJ2-7; D possibly corresponds to TRBD2 (5 bases). Trimming removed 6 bases from V and 2 bases from J, with 20 bases in between. CDR1 ENHRY and CDR2 SYGVKD come from the germline V gene. CDR3 size: 16 residues. This CDR3 is CAISESGGPKPYEQYF. DNA for the CDR3: TGTGCCATCAGCGAAAGCGGTGGCCCCAAGCCCTACGAGCAGTACTTC.